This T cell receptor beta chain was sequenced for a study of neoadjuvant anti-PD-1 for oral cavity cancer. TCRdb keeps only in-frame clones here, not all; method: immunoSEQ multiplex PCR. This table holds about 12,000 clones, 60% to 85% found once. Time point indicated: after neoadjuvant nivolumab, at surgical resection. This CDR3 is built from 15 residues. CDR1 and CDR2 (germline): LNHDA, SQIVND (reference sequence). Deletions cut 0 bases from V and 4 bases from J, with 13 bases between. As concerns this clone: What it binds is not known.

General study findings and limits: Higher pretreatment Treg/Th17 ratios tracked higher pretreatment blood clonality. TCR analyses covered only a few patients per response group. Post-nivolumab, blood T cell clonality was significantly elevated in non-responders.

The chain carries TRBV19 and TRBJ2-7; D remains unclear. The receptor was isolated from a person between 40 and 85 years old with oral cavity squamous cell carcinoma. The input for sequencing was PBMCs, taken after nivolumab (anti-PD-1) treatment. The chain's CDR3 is CASSIDGVATYEQYF. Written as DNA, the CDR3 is TGTGCCAGTAGTATAGATGGCGTGGCAACTTACGAGCAGTACTTC.